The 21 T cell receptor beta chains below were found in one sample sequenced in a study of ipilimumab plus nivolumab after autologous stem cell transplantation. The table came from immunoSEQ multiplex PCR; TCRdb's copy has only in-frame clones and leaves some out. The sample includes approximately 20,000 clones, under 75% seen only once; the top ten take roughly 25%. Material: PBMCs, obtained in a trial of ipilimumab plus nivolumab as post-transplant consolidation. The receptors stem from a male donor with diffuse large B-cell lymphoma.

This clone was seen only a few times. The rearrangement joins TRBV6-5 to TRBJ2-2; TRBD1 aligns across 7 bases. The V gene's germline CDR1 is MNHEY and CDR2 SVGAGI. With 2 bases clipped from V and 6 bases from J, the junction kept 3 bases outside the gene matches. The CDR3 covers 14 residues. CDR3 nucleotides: TGTGCCAGCAGTTACCGGACAGGCCCCGGGGAGCTGTTTTTT. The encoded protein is CASSYRTGPGELFF.

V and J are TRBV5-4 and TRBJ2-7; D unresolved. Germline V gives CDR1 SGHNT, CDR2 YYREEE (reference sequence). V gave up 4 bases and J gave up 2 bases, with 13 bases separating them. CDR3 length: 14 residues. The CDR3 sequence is CASSPAATAYEQYF. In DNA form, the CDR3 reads TGTGCCAGCAGCCCGGCAGCCACCGCCTACGAGCAGTACTTC.

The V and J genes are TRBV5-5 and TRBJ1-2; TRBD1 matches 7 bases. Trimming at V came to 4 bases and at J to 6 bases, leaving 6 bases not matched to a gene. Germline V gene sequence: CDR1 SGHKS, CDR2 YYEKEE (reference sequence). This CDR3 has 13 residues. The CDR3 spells CASSPGTVDGYTF. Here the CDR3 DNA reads TGTGCCAGCAGCCCCGGGACAGTTGATGGCTACACCTTC.

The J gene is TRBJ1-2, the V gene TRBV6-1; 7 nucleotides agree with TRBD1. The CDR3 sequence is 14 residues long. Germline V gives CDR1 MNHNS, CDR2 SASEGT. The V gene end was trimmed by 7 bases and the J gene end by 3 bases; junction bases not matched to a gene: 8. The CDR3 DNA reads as TGTGCCAGCAAAAGCACAGGGGTGGACTATGGCTACACCTTC. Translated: CASKSTGVDYGYTF.

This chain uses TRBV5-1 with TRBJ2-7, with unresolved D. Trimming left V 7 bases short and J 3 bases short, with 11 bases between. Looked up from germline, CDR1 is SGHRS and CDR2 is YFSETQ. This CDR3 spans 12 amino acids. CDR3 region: CASGSRSYEQYF. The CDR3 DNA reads TGCGCCAGCGGTTCTCGAAGCTACGAGCAGTACTTC.

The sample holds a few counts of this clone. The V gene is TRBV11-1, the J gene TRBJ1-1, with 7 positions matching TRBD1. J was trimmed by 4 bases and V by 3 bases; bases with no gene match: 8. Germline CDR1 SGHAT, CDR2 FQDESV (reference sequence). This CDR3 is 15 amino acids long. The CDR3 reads CASSFVTAGGTEAFF. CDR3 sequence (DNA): TGTGCCAGCAGCTTTGTCACGGCAGGGGGCACTGAAGCTTTCTTT.

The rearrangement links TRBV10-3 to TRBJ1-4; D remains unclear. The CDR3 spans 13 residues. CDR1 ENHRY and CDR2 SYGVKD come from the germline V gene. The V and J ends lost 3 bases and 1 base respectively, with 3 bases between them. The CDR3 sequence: CAISDGTNEKLFF. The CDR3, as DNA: TGTGCCATCAGTGATGGAACTAATGAAAAACTGTTTTTT.

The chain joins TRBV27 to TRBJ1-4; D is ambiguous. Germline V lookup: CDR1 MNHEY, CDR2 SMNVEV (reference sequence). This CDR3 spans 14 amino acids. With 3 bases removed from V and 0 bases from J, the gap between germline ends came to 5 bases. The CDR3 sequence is CASSFGATNEKLFF. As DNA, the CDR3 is TGTGCCAGCAGTTTCGGGGCAACTAATGAAAAACTGTTTTTT.

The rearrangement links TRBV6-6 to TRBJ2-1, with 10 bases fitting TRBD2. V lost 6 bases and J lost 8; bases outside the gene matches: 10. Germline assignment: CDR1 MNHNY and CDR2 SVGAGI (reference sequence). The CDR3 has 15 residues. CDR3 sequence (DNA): TGTGCCAGCAGGGGGAGCGGGAGGGACGGGGATGAGCAGTTCTTC. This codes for CASRGSGRDGDEQFF.

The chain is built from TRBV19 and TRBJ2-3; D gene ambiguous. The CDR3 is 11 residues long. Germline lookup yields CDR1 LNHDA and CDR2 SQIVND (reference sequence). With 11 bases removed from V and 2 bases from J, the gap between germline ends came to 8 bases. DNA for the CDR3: TGTGCCTCCGTTGCCACAGATACGCAGTATTTT. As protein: CASVATDTQYF.

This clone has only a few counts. The CDR3, as DNA: TGCGCCAGCAGCCAAGCCCTTGGGACAGGCGAAGAGAAACTGTTTTTT. It translates to CASSQALGTGEEKLFF. This chain connects TRBV4-1 to TRBJ1-4; 8 bases align to TRBD1. The CDR3 is 16 residues long. Germline CDR1 reads MGHRA; CDR2 reads YSYEKL. Trimming cost V 1 base and J 11 bases; bases outside gene matches: 12.

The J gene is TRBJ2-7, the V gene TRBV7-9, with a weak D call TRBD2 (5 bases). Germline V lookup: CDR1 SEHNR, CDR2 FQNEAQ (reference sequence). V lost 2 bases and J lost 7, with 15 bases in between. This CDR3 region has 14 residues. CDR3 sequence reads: CASSLNPGLGEQYF. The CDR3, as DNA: TGTGCCAGCAGCTTAAATCCGGGATTGGGTGAGCAGTACTTC. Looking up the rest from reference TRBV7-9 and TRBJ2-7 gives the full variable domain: DTGVSQNPRHKITKRGQNVTFRCDPISEHNRLYWYRQTLGQGPEFLTYFQNEAQLEKSRLLSDRFSAERPKGSFSTLEIQRTEQGDSAMYLCASSLNPGLGEQYFGPGTRLTVT.

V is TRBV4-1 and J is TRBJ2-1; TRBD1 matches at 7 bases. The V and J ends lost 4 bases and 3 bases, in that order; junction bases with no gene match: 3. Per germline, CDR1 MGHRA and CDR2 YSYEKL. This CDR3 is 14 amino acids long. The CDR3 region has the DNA TGCGCCAGCAGCCTGGGACAGATCTACAATGAGCAGTTCTTC. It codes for CASSLGQIYNEQFF.

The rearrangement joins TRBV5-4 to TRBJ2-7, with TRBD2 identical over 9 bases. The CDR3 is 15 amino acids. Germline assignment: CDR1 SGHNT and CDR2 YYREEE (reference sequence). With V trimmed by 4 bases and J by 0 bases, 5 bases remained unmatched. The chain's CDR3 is CASSTTSGFSYEQYF. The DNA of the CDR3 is TGTGCCAGCAGCACCACTAGCGGGTTCTCCTACGAGCAGTACTTC. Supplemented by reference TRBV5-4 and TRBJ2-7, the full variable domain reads ETGVTQSPTHLIKTRGQQVTLRCSSQSGHNTVSWYQQALGQGPQFIFQYYREEENGRGNFPPRFSGLQFPNYSSELNVNALELDDSALYLCASSTTSGFSYEQYFGPGTRLTVT.

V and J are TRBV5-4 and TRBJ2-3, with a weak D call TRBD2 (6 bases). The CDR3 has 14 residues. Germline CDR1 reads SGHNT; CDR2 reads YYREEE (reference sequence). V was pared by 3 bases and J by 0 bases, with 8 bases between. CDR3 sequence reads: CASSSGGSTDTQYF. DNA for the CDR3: TGTGCCAGCAGCTCCGGGGGTAGCACAGATACGCAGTATTTT.

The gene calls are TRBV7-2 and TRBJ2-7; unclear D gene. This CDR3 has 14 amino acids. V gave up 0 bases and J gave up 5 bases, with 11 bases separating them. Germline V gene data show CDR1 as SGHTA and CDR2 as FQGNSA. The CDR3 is CASSLAGNSDEQYF. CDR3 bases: TGTGCCAGCAGCTTAGCGGGAAATTCGGACGAGCAGTACTTC.

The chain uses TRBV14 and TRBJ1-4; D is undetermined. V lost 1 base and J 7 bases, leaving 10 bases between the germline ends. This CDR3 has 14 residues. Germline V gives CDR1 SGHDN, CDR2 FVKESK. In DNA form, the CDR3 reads TGTGCCAGCAGCCAAGCGGGAGCAGGTGAAAAACTGTTTTTT. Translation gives CASSQAGAGEKLFF. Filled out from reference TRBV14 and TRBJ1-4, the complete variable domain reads EAGVTQFPSHSVIEKGQTVTLRCDPISGHDNLYWYRRVMGKEIKFLLHFVKESKQDESGMPNNRFLAERTGGTYSTLKVQPAELEDSGVYFCASSQAGAGEKLFFGSGTQLSVL.

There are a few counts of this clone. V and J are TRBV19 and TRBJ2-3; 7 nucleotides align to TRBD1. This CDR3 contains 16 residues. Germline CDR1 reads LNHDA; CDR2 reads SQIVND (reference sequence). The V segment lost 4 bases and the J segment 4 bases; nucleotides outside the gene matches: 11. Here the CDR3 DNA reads TGTGCCAGTAGTACTCGACAGGGCGAAGTATCAGATACGCAGTATTTT. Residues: CASSTRQGEVSDTQYF. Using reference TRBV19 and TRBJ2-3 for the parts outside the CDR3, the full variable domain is DGGITQSPKYLFRKEGQNVTLSCEQNLNHDAMYWYRQDPGQGLRLIYYSQIVNDFQKGDIAEGYSVSREKKESFPLTVTSAQKNPTAFYLCASSTRQGEVSDTQYFGPGTRLTVL.

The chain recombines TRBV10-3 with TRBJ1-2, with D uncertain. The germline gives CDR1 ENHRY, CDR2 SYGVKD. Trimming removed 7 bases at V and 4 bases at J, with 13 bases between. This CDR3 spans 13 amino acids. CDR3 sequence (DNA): TGTGCCATCAAATCAGAAGAACTCTATGGCTACACCTTC. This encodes CAIKSEELYGYTF.

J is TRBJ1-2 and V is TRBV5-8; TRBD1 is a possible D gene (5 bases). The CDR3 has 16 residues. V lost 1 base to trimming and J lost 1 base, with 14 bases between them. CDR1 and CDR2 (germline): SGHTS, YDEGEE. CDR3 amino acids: CASSLSAGRDNYGYTF. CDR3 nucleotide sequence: TGTGCCAGCAGCTTGTCGGCAGGGAGGGATAACTATGGCTACACCTTC.

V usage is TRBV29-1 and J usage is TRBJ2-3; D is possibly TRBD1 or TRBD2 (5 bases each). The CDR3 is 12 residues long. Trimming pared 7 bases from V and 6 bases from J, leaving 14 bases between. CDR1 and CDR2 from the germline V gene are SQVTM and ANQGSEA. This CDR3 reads CSARDREDTQYF. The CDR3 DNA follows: TGCAGCGCCCGGGACCGCGAGGATACGCAGTATTTT.